A selection of T cell receptor beta chains follows, all from one sample in a study of OX40 agonist ivuxolimab in advanced cancers. The method was immunoSEQ multiplex PCR; TCRdb's version includes in-frame clones alone and lacks a portion of them. This table has tens of thousands of clones, around 90% appearing once. Sequenced material: CD4+ or CD8+ T cells sorted from blood, taken in a trial of the OX40 agonist ivuxolimab. The receptors stem from an adult with an advanced solid tumor such as melanoma, head and neck, liver or kidney cancer. Both conserved end residues are part of each CDR3. The D gene is left open where the match is weak. Size is stated for part of the rows, as once, few or many counts, or as a class when the clone is expanded.

j_gene | v_gene | len | abundance | d_gene | CDR3aa | CDR3nt
TRBJ2-2 | TRBV2 | 15 | NA | NA | CASSENGPATGELFF | TGTGCCAGCAGTGAAAACGGACCAGCAACCGGGGAGCTGTTTTTT
TRBJ2-5 | TRBV7-8 | 17 | NA | NA | CASSSPADRYLEETQYF | TGTGCCAGCAGCTCTCCTGCCGACAGATACCTAGAGGAGACCCAGTACTTC
TRBJ2-7 | TRBV5-1 | 12 | NA | NA | CASSLVSYEQYF | TGCGCCAGCAGCTTAGTCTCCTACGAGCAGTACTTC
TRBJ2-3 | TRBV6-4 | 14 | few | NA | CASSAGTSTDTQYF | TGTGCCAGCAGCGCCGGGACTAGCACAGATACGCAGTATTTT
TRBJ1-4 | TRBV5-8 | 16 | NA | NA | CASSQRRFATNEKLFF | TGTGCCAGCAGCCAACGCAGGTTTGCAACTAATGAAAAACTGTTTTTT
TRBJ2-7 | TRBV29-1 | 15 | NA | TRBD1 | CSVEAETGLSYEQYF | TGCAGCGTTGAAGCCGAGACAGGGTTGTCCTACGAGCAGTACTTC
TRBJ1-2 | TRBV5-4 | 13 | NA | NA | CASSLHVNYGYTF | TGTGCCAGCAGCTTGCATGTTAACTATGGCTACACCTTC
TRBJ2-1 | TRBV7-2 | 15 | NA | TRBD2 | CASTQGLAGINEQFF | TGTGCCAGCACCCAGGGACTAGCGGGAATCAATGAGCAGTTCTTC
TRBJ1-1 | TRBV7-7 | 17 | NA | TRBD1 | CASSFHEQGSGSTEAFF | TGTGCTAGCAGCTTTCACGAACAGGGGAGTGGGAGCACTGAAGCTTTCTTT
TRBJ2-7 | TRBV6-1 | 15 | NA | NA | CASSERGSPTYEQYF | TGTGCCAGCAGTGAACGGGGCTCCCCTACCTACGAGCAGTACTTC
TRBJ2-3 | TRBV5-1 | 12 | once | NA | CASRYGADTQYF | TGCGCCAGCAGGTACGGGGCAGATACGCAGTATTTT
TRBJ1-4 | TRBV9 | 15 | NA | TRBD1 | CASSIRQGWGEKLFF | TGTGCCAGCAGCATCAGACAGGGGTGGGGTGAAAAACTGTTTTTT
TRBJ2-7 | TRBV21-1 | 12 | NA | NA | CASGGGNDEQYF | TGTGCCAGTGGAGGGGGTAACGACGAGCAGTACTTC
TRBJ2-3 | TRBV9 | 15 | NA | NA | CASSVSLTHTDTQYF | TGTGCCAGCAGCGTATCCCTGACTCACACAGATACGCAGTATTTT
TRBJ1-1 | TRBV5-1 | 13 | NA | NA | CASRQEGGTEAFF | TGCGCCAGCAGACAAGAGGGGGGCACTGAAGCTTTCTTT
TRBJ2-7 | TRBV7-6 | 15 | few | NA | CASSLAAANSYEQYF | TGTGCCAGCAGCTTAGCGGCAGCAAACTCCTACGAGCAGTACTTC